This T cell receptor beta chain was sequenced in a study of blood T cell repertoires in COVID-19. Under the authors' procedure: Counts of nucleated cells, estimated from reference gene primer amplification, were obtained. The method was immunoSEQ multiplex PCR; TCRdb's version includes in-frame clones alone and lacks a portion of them. V, J and clone size are taken as reported in that table, and D and trimming were inferred from the DNA itself. The profile covers around 180,000 clones, with 89% appearing a single time and over 2% taken by the ten largest. Germline lookup yields CDR1 SNHLY and CDR2 FYNNEI. This CDR3 spans 11 amino acids. The V end lost 6 bases, the J end lost 3 bases, and 6 bases lay between the germline ends.

The sequencing input was PBMCs or T cells enriched from blood (not recorded which). The source of this sequence is a woman aged 40 to 55 with acute COVID-19. This rearrangement joins TRBV2 to TRBJ2-7; D is unresolved. The CDR3 sequence is CASRQSYEQYF. The CDR3 DNA reads TGTGCCAGCAGACAGAGCTACGAGCAGTACTTC.